The next 19 T cell receptor beta chains were all read from a single sample in a study of T-cell reconstitution after alpha-beta-depleted transplantation in children. Molecular barcoding with unique molecular identifiers was used for the TCRbeta library. TCRdb used MiXCR to reprocess the PCR reads, holding one entry per CDR3 protein. The sample carries about a million distinct CDR3 sequences, roughly 29% recorded once. The sample in question was PBMCs, mostly from graft donor cells, obtained 360 days after TCRalphabeta/CD19-depleted stem cell transplant. All receptors come from a boy younger than two who had a stem cell transplant for SCID, so the T cells may come from the graft donor.

This clonotype has more than one count but fewer than ten. This rearrangement joins TRBV20-1 to TRBJ1-4, with TRBD1 matching over 7 bases. The V and J ends lost 3 bases and 7 bases, in that order; junction bases with no gene match: 11. Germline assignment: CDR1 DFQATT and CDR2 SNEGSKA (reference sequence). This CDR3 has 15 residues. The CDR3 bases are TGCAGTGCTAGTCCTACCGGGACAGAGACTGAAAAACTGTTTTTT. Translated: CSASPTGTETEKLFF.

The chain combines TRBV25-1 with TRBJ1-5, with D maybe TRBD1 (6 bases). Germline lookup yields CDR1 MGHDK and CDR2 SYGVNS. Deletions cut 5 bases from V and 15 bases from J, with 17 bases between. The CDR3 totals 12 residues. The CDR3 spells CASSPSGGPRHF. CDR3 sequence (DNA): TGTGCCAGCAGTCCAAGTGGGGGCCCTCGGCATTTT.

The chain couples TRBV6-1 to TRBJ2-7; perhaps TRBD1 as D (5 bases). The V end was cut by 6 bases, the J end by 5 bases, with 17 bases between. CDR3 length equals 14 residues. Looked up from germline, CDR1 is MNHNS and CDR2 is SASEGT. CDR3 sequence (DNA): TGTGCCAGCAGCTTGACAGTCCCTCGAGACGAGCAGTACTTC. Amino acids: CASSLTVPRDEQYF.

The chain joins TRBV12-3 or TRBV12-4 to TRBJ2-3; 13 bases map to TRBD2. The CDR3 sequence is 18 residues long. The V gene end was trimmed by 5 bases and the J gene end by 3 bases; junction bases not matched to a gene: 11. In nucleotides, the CDR3 is TGTGCCAGCAGTCCCTGGACTAGCGGGGGCACAAATACAGATACGCAGTATTTT. Translated: CASSPWTSGGTNTDTQYF.

This clonotype was detected only a few times. The J gene is TRBJ2-2, the V gene TRBV15; no clear D gene. The germline V gene has CDR1 LNHNV and CDR2 YYDKDF (reference sequence). V gave up 0 bases and J gave up 1 base, with 15 bases separating them. This CDR3 has 18 amino acids. The CDR3, as DNA: TGTGCCACCAGCAGAGACGGTTTGCGGACCAAGAACACCGGGGAGCTGTTTTTT. It translates to CATSRDGLRTKNTGELFF.

This clonotype was seen a few times. This rearrangement joins TRBV20-1 to TRBJ1-5; a weak D match, TRBD1 (6 bases). Trimming removed 5 bases from V and 3 bases from J, with 14 bases in between. Germline V gene sequence: CDR1 DFQATT, CDR2 SNEGSKA (reference sequence). This CDR3 has 14 residues. The CDR3 bases are TGCAGTGCTGCCGGGGGCAGGTCCAATCAGCCCCAGCATTTT. Residues: CSAAGGRSNQPQHF.

This sequence joins TRBV3-1 and TRBJ2-3; D possibly matches TRBD1 or TRBD2 (6 bases each). This CDR3 has 17 amino acids. V lost 3 bases and J 3 bases, leaving 19 bases between the germline ends. CDR1 and CDR2 from the germline V gene are LGHDT and YNNKEL (reference sequence). The CDR3 loop reads CASSHTFGGYGTDTQYF. The CDR3 region has the DNA TGTGCCAGCAGCCACACTTTCGGGGGCTACGGGACAGATACGCAGTATTTT.

This clonotype was seen only a few times. The V and J genes are TRBV19 and TRBJ1-1, with no clear D. V lost 1 base, J lost 4 bases, and 13 bases lay in between. CDR1 LNHDA and CDR2 SQIVND come from the germline V gene (reference sequence). CDR3 size: 15 residues. DNA for the CDR3: TGTGCCAGTAGTATAGCCCAGGTCAGGAGCACTGAAGCTTTCTTT. It codes for CASSIAQVRSTEAFF.

The V gene is TRBV29-1, the J gene TRBJ2-3; TRBD1 matches 9 bases. CDR1 is SQVTM, CDR2 ANQGSEA, per germline. J gave up 6 bases and V 4 bases, and 5 bases lay outside the gene matches. This CDR3 spans 13 amino acids. Written as DNA, the CDR3 is TGCAGCGTTGGGACAGGGGTGTCGGATACGCAGTATTTT. Protein product: CSVGTGVSDTQYF.

This CDR3 reads CASTPDRGRLSGANVLTF. CDR3 bases: TGTGCCAGCACTCCGGACAGGGGGCGGCTCTCTGGGGCCAACGTCCTGACTTTC. The chain combines TRBV2 with TRBJ2-6; 11 bases are a match to TRBD1. J lost 0 bases, V lost 7 bases, and 8 bases had no gene match. CDR3 length equals 18 residues. In germline, CDR1 is SNHLY, CDR2 FYNNEI. Combining the CDR3 with reference TRBV2 and TRBJ2-6 gives the whole variable domain EPEVTQTPSHQVTQMGQEVILRCVPISNHLYFYWYRQILGQKVEFLVSFYNNEISEKSEIFDDQFSVERPDGSNFTLKIRSTKLEDSAMYFCASTPDRGRLSGANVLTFGAGSRLTVL.

This CDR3 reads CASSLKLGDSVLGTGELFF. CDR3 coding DNA: TGTGCCAGCAGTCTAAAGCTAGGGGACTCCGTCCTTGGGACCGGGGAGCTGTTTTTT. V usage is TRBV28 and J usage is TRBJ2-2; D is possibly TRBD2 (6 bases). The CDR3 consists of 19 residues. Germline CDR1 and CDR2: MDHEN and SYDVKM. Trimming stripped 5 bases from V and 5 bases from J, with 27 bases between.

The CDR3 is CASSYSIAGATYEQYF. The CDR3 DNA follows: TGTGCCAGCAGTTACTCCATAGCGGGGGCAACCTACGAGCAGTACTTC. V gene TRBV6-5 combines with J gene TRBJ2-7; 9 bases match TRBD2. CDR1 is MNHEY, CDR2 SVGAGI, per germline. The V gene end was trimmed by 0 bases and the J gene end by 2 bases; junction bases not matched to a gene: 5. This CDR3 contains 16 residues.

The CDR3 is CSARGDGYRTSTDTQYF. The DNA of the CDR3 is TGCAGTGCTAGAGGTGACGGTTACAGGACTAGCACAGATACGCAGTATTTT. The rearrangement links TRBV20-1 to TRBJ2-3, with D possibly being TRBD1 or TRBD2 (5 bases each). Germline V gene data show CDR1 as DFQATT and CDR2 as SNEGSKA (reference sequence). Trimming took 1 base from V and 0 from J, leaving 17 bases between them. This CDR3 is built from 17 residues.

In this sample, this clonotype turned up a few times. The V gene is TRBV27, the J gene TRBJ2-1; a possible D gene is TRBD1 (6 bases). Germline loops: CDR1 MNHEY, CDR2 SMNVEV (reference sequence). V was clipped by 3 bases and J by 2 bases, with 14 bases between them. CDR3 length equals 16 residues. The CDR3 reads CASSFTTGRTYNEQFF. In nucleotides, the CDR3 is TGTGCCAGCAGTTTCACGACAGGCAGGACCTACAATGAGCAGTTCTTC.

This clonotype was observed a handful of times. The chain is built from TRBV20-1 and TRBJ2-3; either TRBD1 or TRBD2 may fit D (6 bases each). V was clipped by 6 bases and J by 1 base, with 17 bases between them. The germline gives CDR1 DFQATT, CDR2 SNEGSKA (reference sequence). The CDR3 length is 15 residues. The CDR3 protein is CSAPWRGHRTDTQYF. CDR3 DNA: TGCAGTGCCCCCTGGAGGGGACACCGCACAGATACGCAGTATTTT.

The chain links TRBV28 to TRBJ2-7; D is undetermined. CDR1 MDHEN and CDR2 SYDVKM come from the germline V gene. The CDR3 has 14 residues. V gave up 8 bases and J gave up 6 bases, with 20 bases separating them. CDR3 loop: CASCHRVLALEQYF. As DNA, the CDR3 is TGTGCCAGCTGTCACCGGGTCCTTGCGCTCGAGCAGTACTTC.

The V call is TRBV20-1, the J call TRBJ1-2; weak D call: TRBD1 (5 bases). V lost 8 bases, J lost 2 bases, and 15 bases lay in between. Germline CDR1 DFQATT, CDR2 SNEGSKA (reference sequence). The CDR3 loop spans 13 amino acids. The chain's CDR3 is CSSRVTLNYGYTF. The DNA for the CDR3 is TGCAGTAGCAGGGTCACGCTAAACTATGGCTACACCTTC.

This clonotype was seen more than once but under ten times. This sequence joins TRBV6-5 and TRBJ2-6, with TRBD1 matching over 8 bases. With V trimmed by 0 bases and J by 8 bases, 6 bases remained unmatched. Germline loops: CDR1 MNHEY, CDR2 SVGAGI. This CDR3 contains 16 residues. The CDR3: CASSYSIPGGSNVLTF. DNA of the CDR3: TGTGCCAGCAGTTACTCGATCCCAGGGGGCTCCAACGTCCTGACTTTC.

The CDR3 spells CASRNRTGHSNQPQHF. Here the CDR3 DNA reads TGTGCCAGCAGGAATCGGACAGGGCATAGCAATCAGCCCCAGCATTTT. The chain combines TRBV2 with TRBJ1-5, with 8 nucleotides matching TRBD1. J was trimmed by 0 bases and V by 6 bases; bases with no gene match: 7. The CDR3 extends over 16 amino acids. Germline CDR1 and CDR2: SNHLY and FYNNEI.